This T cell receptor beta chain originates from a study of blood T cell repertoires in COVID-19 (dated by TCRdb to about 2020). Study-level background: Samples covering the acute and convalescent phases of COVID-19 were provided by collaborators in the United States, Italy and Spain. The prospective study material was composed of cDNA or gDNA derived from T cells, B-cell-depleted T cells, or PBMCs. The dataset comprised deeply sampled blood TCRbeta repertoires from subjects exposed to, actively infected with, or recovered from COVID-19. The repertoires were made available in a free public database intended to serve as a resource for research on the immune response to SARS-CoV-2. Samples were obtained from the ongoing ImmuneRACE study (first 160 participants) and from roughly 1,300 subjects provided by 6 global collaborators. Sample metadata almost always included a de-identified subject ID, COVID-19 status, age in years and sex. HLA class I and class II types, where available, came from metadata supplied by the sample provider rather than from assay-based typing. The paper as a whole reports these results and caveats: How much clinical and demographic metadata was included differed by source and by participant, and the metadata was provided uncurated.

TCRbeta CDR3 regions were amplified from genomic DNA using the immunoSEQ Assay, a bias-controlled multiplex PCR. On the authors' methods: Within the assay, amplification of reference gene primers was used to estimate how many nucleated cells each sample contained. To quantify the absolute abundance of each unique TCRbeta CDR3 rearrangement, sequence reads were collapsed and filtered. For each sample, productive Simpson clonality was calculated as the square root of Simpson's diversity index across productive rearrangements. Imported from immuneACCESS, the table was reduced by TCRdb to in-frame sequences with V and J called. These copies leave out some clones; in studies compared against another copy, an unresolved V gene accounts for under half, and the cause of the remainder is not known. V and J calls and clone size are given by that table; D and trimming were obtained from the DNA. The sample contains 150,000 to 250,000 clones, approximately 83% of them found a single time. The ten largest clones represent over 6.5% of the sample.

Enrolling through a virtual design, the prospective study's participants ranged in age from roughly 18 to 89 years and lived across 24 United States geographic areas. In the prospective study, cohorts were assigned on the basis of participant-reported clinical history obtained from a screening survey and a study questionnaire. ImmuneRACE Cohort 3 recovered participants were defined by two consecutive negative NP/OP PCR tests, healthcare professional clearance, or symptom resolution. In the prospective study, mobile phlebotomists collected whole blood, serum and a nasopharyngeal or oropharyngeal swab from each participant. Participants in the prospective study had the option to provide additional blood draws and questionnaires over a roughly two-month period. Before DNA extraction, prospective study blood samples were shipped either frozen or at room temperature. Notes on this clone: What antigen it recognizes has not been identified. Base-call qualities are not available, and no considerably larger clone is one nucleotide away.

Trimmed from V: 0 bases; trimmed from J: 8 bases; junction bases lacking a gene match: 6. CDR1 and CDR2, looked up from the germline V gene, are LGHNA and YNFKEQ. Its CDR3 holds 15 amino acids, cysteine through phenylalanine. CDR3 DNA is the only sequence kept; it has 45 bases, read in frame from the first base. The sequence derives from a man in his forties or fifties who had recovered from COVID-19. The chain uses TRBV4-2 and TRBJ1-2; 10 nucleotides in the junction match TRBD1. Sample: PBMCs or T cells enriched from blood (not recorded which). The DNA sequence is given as TGTGCCAGCAGCCAAGAGACAGGGGGCGCAGTCGGCTACACCTTC. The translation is CASSQETGGAVGYTF.